This passage covers 23 T cell receptor beta chains from one sample sequenced in a study of blood T cell repertoires in COVID-19. This table comes from immunoSEQ multiplex PCR, and its TCRdb copy is limited to in-frame clones, with some not included. Of about 28,000 clones in the sample, 87% were seen once. The sample taken for sequencing was peripheral blood. The receptors originated from a human donor in a cohort sampled during active COVID-19.

V and J are TRBV19 and TRBJ2-2, with 9 bases that match TRBD1. CDR3 length equals 15 residues. Germline V CDR1 and CDR2: LNHDA, SQIVND (reference sequence). Trimming took 8 bases from V and 4 from J; bases not matched to a gene: 8. The CDR3 nucleotides are TGTGCCAGTGCACAGGGGGCGCCGGGCACCGGGGAGCTGTTTTTT. Encoded protein: CASAQGAPGTGELFF.

This sequence joins TRBV10-3 and TRBJ2-2; TRBD1 is a possible D gene (6 bases). Germline V CDR1 and CDR2: ENHRY, SYGVKD. The CDR3 sequence is 15 residues long. V was trimmed by 6 bases and J by 3 bases, leaving 14 bases between them. CDR3 DNA sequence: TGTGCCATCAGGAAGACAGGCCAGGACACCGGGGAGCTGTTTTTT. Translating gives CAIRKTGQDTGELFF.

The chain employs TRBV2 and TRBJ1-2, with D maybe TRBD1 (6 bases). V was trimmed by 4 bases and J by 2 bases, leaving 8 bases between them. The CDR3 has 13 residues. Germline lookup yields CDR1 SNHLY and CDR2 FYNNEI. CDR3 in amino acids: CASSAQGNYGYTF. Here the CDR3 DNA reads TGTGCCAGCAGTGCTCAGGGGAACTATGGCTACACCTTC.

The V and J genes are TRBV7-9 and TRBJ1-1, with TRBD1 identical over 8 bases. V dropped 5 bases and J dropped 4; count of bases not matched to a gene: 3. This CDR3 contains 13 residues. CDR1 is SEHNR and CDR2 is FQNEAQ in the germline V gene (reference sequence). This chain's CDR3 is CASSRTGGTEAFF. CDR3 in DNA: TGTGCCAGCAGCCGTACAGGGGGCACTGAAGCTTTCTTT.

V is TRBV2 and J is TRBJ2-1; 7 bases agree with TRBD1. Germline V gene sequence: CDR1 SNHLY, CDR2 FYNNEI. The trim removed 5 bases at V and 5 bases at J, leaving 24 bases unmatched. The CDR3 length is 20 residues. The CDR3 here is CASSPRNSGTANRGNNEQFF. The CDR3 bases are TGTGCCAGCAGTCCCCGGAACTCAGGGACAGCAAACCGTGGTAACAATGAGCAGTTCTTC.

The chain couples TRBV11-2 to TRBJ2-7, with TRBD2 matching over 13 bases. From germline, CDR1 is SGHAT and CDR2 FQNNGV. Germline trimming cut 0 bases from V and 3 bases from J; bases unmatched to any gene: 5. This CDR3 contains 17 residues. The CDR3 sequence is CASSLDAGTSGIYEQYF. Here the CDR3 DNA reads TGTGCCAGCAGCTTAGATGCCGGGACTAGCGGGATCTACGAGCAGTACTTC.

V gene TRBV7-8 combines with J gene TRBJ1-6, with D perhaps TRBD1 (6 bases). V gave up 6 bases and J gave up 10 bases, with 19 bases separating them. The CDR3 spans 15 residues. CDR1 is SGHVS, CDR2 FQNEAQ, per germline. CDR3 DNA: TGTGCCAGCAGTGTTCAAACAGGGCAGGTCTCACCCCTCCACTTT. As protein: CASSVQTGQVSPLHF.

Points on this clone: Possible read error: a much larger clone is one base away. Different DNA sequences within this sample yield the same CDR3. The chain recombines TRBV6-5 with TRBJ2-5, with a tentative D call TRBD2 (6 bases). The CDR3 length is 16 residues. Germline V gene sequence: CDR1 MNHEY, CDR2 SVGAGI. The CDR3 loop reads CASSYFPLAHQETQYF. CDR3 bases: TGTGCCAGCAGTTACTTCCCCCTAGCGCATCAAGAAACCCAGTACTTC.

The chain links TRBV11-2 to TRBJ1-1; no clear D. V was clipped by 0 bases and J by 5 bases, with 7 bases between them. CDR1 is SGHAT, CDR2 FQNNGV, per germline. This CDR3 has 13 residues. The CDR3, as DNA: TGTGCCAGCAGCTTAGATACGGAGACTGAAGCTTTCTTT. Translation gives CASSLDTETEAFF.

The genes are TRBV3-1 (or the pseudogene TRBV3-2) and TRBJ2-7, with 9 nucleotides matching TRBD1. V was pared by 5 bases and J by 2 bases, with 4 bases of the junction left unmatched. This CDR3 is 14 amino acids long. CDR1 and CDR2 from the germline V gene are LGHDT and YNNKEL (reference sequence). In DNA, the CDR3 is TGTGCCAGCAGCGCGGACAGGGGTCCCTACGAGCAGTACTTC. Its translation is CASSADRGPYEQYF.

The chain is built from TRBV7-8 and TRBJ1-2; TRBD1 agrees at 9 bases. J was trimmed by 8 bases and V by 5 bases; bases with no gene match: 12. The germline CDR1 and CDR2 sequences are SGHVS and FQNEAQ. The CDR3 spans 15 residues. CDR3 protein: CASSASGTGMVGYTF. The CDR3 DNA sequence: TGTGCCAGCAGCGCGTCCGGGACAGGGATGGTGGGCTACACCTTC.

V and J are TRBV2 and TRBJ2-1, with D possibly being TRBD1 (6 bases). CDR1 and CDR2 (germline): SNHLY, FYNNEI. CDR3 length: 14 amino acids. V lost 6 bases and J lost 3, with 12 bases in between. The CDR3, as DNA: TGTGCCAGCAGCGAGACCAGGGGCTACAATGAGCAGTTCTTC. This translates into CASSETRGYNEQFF.

For the CDR3, the DNA is TGTGCCAGCAGCGCCCCTTGGGGGAATCAGGGGGCCTACCTTTGTGCTAGCACAGATACGCAGTATTTT. Translating it yields CASSAPWGNQGAYLCASTDTQYF. The chain is built from TRBV9 and TRBJ2-3; 8 nucleotides line up with TRBD1. With 3 bases clipped from V and 0 bases from J, the junction kept 27 bases outside the gene matches. Germline CDR1 SGDLS, CDR2 YYNGEE. This CDR3 is built from 23 residues.

The rearrangement links TRBV5-4 to TRBJ1-2; D gene unclear. Germline V lookup: CDR1 SGHNT, CDR2 YYREEE (reference sequence). This CDR3 has 13 residues. V was clipped by 1 base and J by 7 bases, with 11 bases between them. In DNA, the CDR3 is TGTGCCAGCAGCTTGACCTTTACAACTGGCTACACCTTC. Its protein product is CASSLTFTTGYTF.

The chain uses TRBV10-2 and TRBJ2-7, with TRBD1 matching 12 bases. The V gene's germline CDR1 is WSHSY and CDR2 SAAADI. The CDR3 is 14 amino acids. The V and J ends lost 7 bases and 10 bases, in that order; junction bases with no gene match: 11. This CDR3 is CASKIPGQGAEQYF. CDR3 nucleotide sequence: TGCGCCAGCAAGATACCGGGACAGGGGGCCGAACAGTACTTC.

The chain employs TRBV19 and TRBJ1-5, with unresolved D. Trimming stripped 3 bases from V and 3 bases from J, with 18 bases between. The CDR3 is 17 amino acids. Per germline, CDR1 LNHDA and CDR2 SQIVND (reference sequence). CDR3 sequence (DNA): TGTGCCAGTAGTATTTTTTCTAAGGACTTCAACAATCAGCCCCAGCATTTT. Translation: CASSIFSKDFNNQPQHF.

The chain recombines TRBV12-3 or TRBV12-4 with TRBJ2-7; D ambiguous. Trimming cost V 4 bases and J 0 bases, with 4 bases left between them. The CDR3 runs 12 residues. The CDR3 sequence: CASSYSSYEQYF. CDR3 DNA: TGTGCCAGCAGTTACTCCTCCTACGAGCAGTACTTC.

The J gene is TRBJ1-2, the V gene TRBV29-1; no definite D call. The V end lost 3 bases, the J end lost 7 bases, and 9 bases lay between the germline ends. The germline CDR1 and CDR2 sequences are SQVTM and ANQGSEA. The CDR3 runs to 11 residues. The CDR3 here is CSVEVGGGYTF. The CDR3 coding sequence is TGCAGCGTTGAGGTGGGAGGTGGCTACACCTTC.

The chain joins TRBV20-1 to TRBJ1-1; D ambiguous. The CDR3 runs to 11 residues. Germline assignment: CDR1 DFQATT and CDR2 SNEGSKA (reference sequence). Trimming shortened V by 2 bases and J by 6 bases, and 7 bases separated the two germline ends. The CDR3 is CSARFQSEAFF. CDR3 in DNA: TGCAGTGCTAGATTTCAGTCTGAAGCTTTCTTT.

The chain couples TRBV5-6 to TRBJ1-3, with a weak D call TRBD1 (6 bases). This CDR3 comprises 16 residues. Germline CDR1 and CDR2: SGHDT and YYEEEE. V was clipped by 1 base and J by 1 base, with 12 bases between them. CDR3: CASSLMDRESGNTIYF. The CDR3 DNA reads TGTGCCAGCAGCTTGATGGACAGAGAATCTGGAAACACCATATATTTT.

V gene TRBV5-1 combines with J gene TRBJ2-7, with 8 bases aligning to TRBD1. The junction had 6 bases not matched to a gene; V was cut back by 0 bases and J by 4 bases. CDR1 is SGHRS and CDR2 is YFSETQ in the germline V gene. This CDR3 is 15 amino acids long. The CDR3 region has the DNA TGCGCCAGCAGCTTGGACGGGACAGGAAAATACGAGCAGTACTTC. Its protein product is CASSLDGTGKYEQYF. Drawing the rest from reference TRBV5-1 and TRBJ2-7, the complete variable domain is KAGVTQTPRYLIKTRGQQVTLSCSPISGHRSVSWYQQTPGQGLQFLFEYFSETQRNKGNFPGRFSGRQFSNSRSEMNVSTLELGDSALYLCASSLDGTGKYEQYFGPGTRLTVT.

The chain recombines TRBV6-5 with TRBJ1-6; D call uncertain. V was pared by 10 bases and J by 4 bases, with 14 bases between. There are 14 residues in the CDR3. CDR1 MNHEY and CDR2 SVGAGI come from the germline V gene. CDR3: CATHPEQYNSPLHF. The CDR3 DNA follows: TGTGCCACTCACCCGGAACAGTATAATTCACCCCTCCACTTT.

The chain carries TRBV11-2 and TRBJ1-4; TRBD1 aligns across 10 bases. Germline assignment: CDR1 SGHAT and CDR2 FQNNGV. The CDR3 is made up of 13 amino acids. J lost 10 bases, V lost 5 bases, and 4 bases had no gene match. The CDR3 reads CASSSGTGVKLFF. The CDR3 coding sequence is TGTGCCAGCAGCAGCGGGACAGGGGTAAAACTGTTTTTT.